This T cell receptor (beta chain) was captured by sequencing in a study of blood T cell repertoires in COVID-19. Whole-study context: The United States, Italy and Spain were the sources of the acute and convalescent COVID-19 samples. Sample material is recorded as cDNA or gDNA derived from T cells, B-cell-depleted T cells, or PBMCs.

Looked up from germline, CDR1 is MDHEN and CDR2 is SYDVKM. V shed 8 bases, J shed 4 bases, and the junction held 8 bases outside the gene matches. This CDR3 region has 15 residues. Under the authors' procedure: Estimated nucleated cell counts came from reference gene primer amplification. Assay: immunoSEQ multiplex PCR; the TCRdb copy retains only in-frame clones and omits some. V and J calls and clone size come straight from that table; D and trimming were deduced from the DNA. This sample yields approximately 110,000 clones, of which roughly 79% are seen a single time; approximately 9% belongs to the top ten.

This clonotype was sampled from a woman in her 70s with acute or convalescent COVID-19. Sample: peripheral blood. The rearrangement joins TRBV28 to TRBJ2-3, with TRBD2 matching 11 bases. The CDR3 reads CASSTSGSSPDTQYF. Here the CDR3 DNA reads TGTGCCAGCTCCACTAGCGGGAGTTCTCCAGATACGCAGTATTTT.